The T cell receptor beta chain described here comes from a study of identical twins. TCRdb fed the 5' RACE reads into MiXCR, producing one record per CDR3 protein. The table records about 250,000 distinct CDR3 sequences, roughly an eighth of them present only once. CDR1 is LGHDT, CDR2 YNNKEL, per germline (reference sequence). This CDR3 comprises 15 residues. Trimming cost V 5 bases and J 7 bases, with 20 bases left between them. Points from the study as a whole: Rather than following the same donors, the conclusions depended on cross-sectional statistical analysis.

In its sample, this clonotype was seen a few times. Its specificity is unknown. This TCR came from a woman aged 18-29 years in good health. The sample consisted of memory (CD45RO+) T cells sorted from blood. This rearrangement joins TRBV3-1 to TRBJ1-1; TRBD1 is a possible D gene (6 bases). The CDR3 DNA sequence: TGTGCCAGCAGCGAACCCAGAGGGGGTATCAGTGAAGCTTTCTTT. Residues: CASSEPRGGISEAFF. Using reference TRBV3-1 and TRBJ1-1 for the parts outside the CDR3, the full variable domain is DTAVSQTPKYLVTQMGNDKSIKCEQNLGHDTMYWYKQDSKKFLKIMFSYNNKELIINETVPNRFSPKSPDKAHLNLHINSLELGDSAVYFCASSEPRGGISEAFFGQGTRLTVV.